A single sample is the source of the 11 T cell receptor beta chains below, sequenced in a study of T cells after posttransplantation cyclophosphamide. Busulfan-fludarabine conditioning, marrow transplant, and cyclophosphamide on days +3 and +4 were administered. The data were produced by immunoSEQ multiplex PCR, yet TCRdb's version contains in-frame clones alone and is incomplete. Found here are 5,700 or so clones, no singletons; the ten largest cover about 25%. This specimen consisted of PBMCs, obtained after allogeneic stem cell transplant with posttransplant cyclophosphamide. These receptor sequences come from a male patient between 60 and 69 years old who received an allogeneic stem cell transplant from a related donor, was CMV-positive, and had no GVHD. The graft donor may be the source of some T cells.

This clone occurred many times. The V call is TRBV7-9, the J call TRBJ2-2; 7 nucleotides line up with TRBD1. CDR3 size: 16 residues. J gave up 5 bases and V 5 bases, and 11 bases lay outside the gene matches. Germline V lookup: CDR1 SEHNR, CDR2 FQNEAQ (reference sequence). For the CDR3, the DNA is TGTGCCAGCAGCCTAAGGACAGGTGTACCGACCGGGGAGCTGTTTTTT. Translated: CASSLRTGVPTGELFF.

There are a few counts of this clone. This rearrangement joins TRBV5-6 to TRBJ1-2, with 8 positions matching TRBD1. Germline-derived CDR1 and CDR2 are SGHDT and YYEEEE. Germline trimming cut 4 bases from V and 4 bases from J; bases unmatched to any gene: 3. The CDR3 length is 13 residues. The CDR3 DNA reads TGTGCCAGCAGCCCAGGGGGCAGCTATGGCTACACCTTC. Translating it yields CASSPGGSYGYTF. Combining the CDR3 with reference TRBV5-6 and TRBJ1-2 gives the whole variable domain DAGVTQSPTHLIKTRGQQVTLRCSPKSGHDTVSWYQQALGQGPQFIFQYYEEEERQRGNFPDRFSGHQFPNYSSELNVNALLLGDSALYLCASSPGGSYGYTFGSGTRLTVV.

In nucleotides, the CDR3 is TGTGCCAGCAGCTCTAATGAGCGGGGTAGCTCCTACAATGAGCAGTTCTTC. Its translation: CASSSNERGSSYNEQFF. The V call is TRBV7-9, the J call TRBJ2-1; 7 bases line up with TRBD2. Trimming took 4 bases from V and 0 from J; bases not matched to a gene: 9. This CDR3 has 17 residues. CDR1 and CDR2 (germline): SEHNR, FQNEAQ (reference sequence).

In its sample, this clone was seen many times. The CDR3 loop reads CATSRYHTGQETQYF. For the CDR3, the DNA is TGTGCCACCAGCAGATATCACACGGGTCAAGAGACCCAGTACTTC. This chain connects TRBV15 to TRBJ2-5; no clear D gene. The CDR3 spans 15 residues. V was clipped by 2 bases and J by 2 bases, with 12 bases between them. Per germline, CDR1 LNHNV and CDR2 YYDKDF (reference sequence).

This clone was seen ten or more times. The V and J genes are TRBV18 and TRBJ1-1; 7 positions agree with TRBD1. J was trimmed by 1 base and V by 3 bases; bases with no gene match: 5. CDR1 is KGHSH and CDR2 is LQKENI in the germline V gene. This CDR3 comprises 15 residues. CDR3 sequence: CASSPLQGTNTEAFF. The CDR3 bases are TGTGCCAGCTCACCCCTACAGGGGACGAACACTGAAGCTTTCTTT.

This clone has ten or more counts. This sequence joins TRBV14 and TRBJ2-1, with D tentatively TRBD1 (6 bases). The CDR3 sequence is 15 residues long. With 1 base removed from V and 10 bases from J, the gap between germline ends came to 17 bases. CDR1 is SGHDN, CDR2 FVKESK, per germline. CDR3 nucleotide sequence: TGTGCCAGCAGCCAAGCCGGGACACCAACTAAGGAGCAGTTCTTC. Residues: CASSQAGTPTKEQFF.

This clone has ten or more counts. This chain joins TRBV11-2 and TRBJ2-5; 9 bases match TRBD1. Germline V gene lookup returns CDR1 SGHAT and CDR2 FQNNGV. Trimming removed 6 bases from V and 5 bases from J; junction bases left unmatched: 16. CDR3 length: 17 residues. The CDR3 sequence is CASRVRGGQGLWETQYF. The CDR3 DNA is TGTGCCAGCAGAGTCCGCGGCGGACAGGGGCTGTGGGAGACCCAGTACTTC. Full variable domain (remainder filled in from reference TRBV11-2 and TRBJ2-5): EAGVAQSPRYKIIEKRQSVAFWCNPISGHATLYWYQQILGQGPKLLIQFQNNGVVDDSQLPKDRFSAERLKGVDSTLKIQPAKLEDSAVYLCASRVRGGQGLWETQYFGPGTRLLVL.

This clone was seen many times. The V call is TRBV5-1, the J call TRBJ2-5; TRBD2 is a possible D gene (6 bases). Germline-derived CDR1 and CDR2 are SGHRS and YFSETQ. The CDR3 consists of 13 residues. V was trimmed by 7 bases and J by 5 bases, leaving 15 bases between them. CDR3 DNA: TGCGCCAGCCGGGGCGGGGCGGTTGAGACCCAGTACTTC. Protein: CASRGGAVETQYF.

The sample holds a few counts of this clone. The chain recombines TRBV11-2 with TRBJ1-3, with D possibly matching TRBD1 (6 bases). Germline V lookup: CDR1 SGHAT, CDR2 FQNNGV. This CDR3 is built from 15 residues. Trimming took 4 bases from V and 7 from J, leaving 17 bases between them. The CDR3 coding sequence is TGTGCCAGCAGCTCACTTACAGGGCGGTTCAACACCATATATTTT. It is translated as CASSSLTGRFNTIYF.

This clone was counted only a few times. The rearrangement joins TRBV18 to TRBJ2-7, with D perhaps TRBD1 (7 bases). Between the trimmed V and J ends, which lost 5 bases and 2 bases, there was a span of 16 bases. Germline values: CDR1 KGHSH, CDR2 LQKENI. The CDR3 consists of 15 residues. Here the CDR3 reads CASSSEAGGTYEQYF. Here the CDR3 DNA reads TGTGCCAGCTCATCTGAGGCAGGGGGGACCTACGAGCAGTACTTC.

This clone was counted many times. The V and J genes are TRBV6-1 and TRBJ2-7, with D possibly matching TRBD1 (6 bases). The CDR3 runs to 15 residues. Germline CDR1 is MNHNS and CDR2 is SASEGT. Trimming took 11 bases from V and 1 from J, leaving 21 bases between them. CDR3 DNA: TGTGCCTACCTCCCACGGGGACACCTATCCTACGAGCAGTACTTC. This sequence encodes CAYLPRGHLSYEQYF.